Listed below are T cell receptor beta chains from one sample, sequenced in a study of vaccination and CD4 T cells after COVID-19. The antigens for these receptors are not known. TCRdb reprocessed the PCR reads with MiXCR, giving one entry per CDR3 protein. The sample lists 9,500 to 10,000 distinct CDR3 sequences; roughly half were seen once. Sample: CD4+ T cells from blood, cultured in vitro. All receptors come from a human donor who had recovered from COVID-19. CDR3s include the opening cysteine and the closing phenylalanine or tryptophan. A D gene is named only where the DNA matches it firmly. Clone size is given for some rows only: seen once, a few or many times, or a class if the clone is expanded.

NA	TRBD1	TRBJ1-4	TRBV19	TGTGCCAGTAGTATCGGACAGGGAGTCGAAAAACTGTTTTTT	CASSIGQGVEKLFF
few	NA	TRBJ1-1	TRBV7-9	TGTGCCAGCAGCTTAGGTGCAGGGTGGGGGAACACTGAAGCTTTCTTT	CASSLGAGWGNTEAFF
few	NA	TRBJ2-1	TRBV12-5	TGTGCTAGTGGCCTGGTACTTACAGGGGGAGGGTACAATGAGCAGTTCTTC	CASGLVLTGGGYNEQFF
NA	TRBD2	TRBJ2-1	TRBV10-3	TGTGCCATCAGTGAGTCGCGGACTAGCGGGGGATCGGCTGAGCAGTTCTTC	CAISESRTSGGSAEQFF
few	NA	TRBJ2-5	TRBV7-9	TGTGCCAGCAGCCCATCACGCGCCCGTCAAGAGACCCAGTACTTC	CASSPSRARQETQYF
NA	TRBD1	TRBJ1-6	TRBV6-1	TGTGCCAGCAGTGAGGGTGTTTTCTACGGGACAGACGTTATCAATTCACCCCTCCACTTT	CASSEGVFYGTDVINSPLHF
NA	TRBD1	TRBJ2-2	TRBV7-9	TGTGCCAGCAGCCCATATGTGACAGGGGGTCCCGGGGAGCTGTTTTTT	CASSPYVTGGPGELFF
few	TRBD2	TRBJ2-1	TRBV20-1	TGCAGTGCTCCCCCCACTAGCGGGGGGCCCGCCTACAATGAGCAGTTCTTC	CSAPPTSGGPAYNEQFF
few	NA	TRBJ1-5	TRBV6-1	TGTGCCAGCAGTGAAGCAGGGTTCTCGGCGCCCCAGCATTTT	CASSEAGFSAPQHF
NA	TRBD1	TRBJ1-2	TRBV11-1	TGTGCCAGCAGACCGAACAGGGGTAGCTATGGCTACACCTTC	CASRPNRGSYGYTF
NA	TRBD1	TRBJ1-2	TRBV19	TGTGCCAGTAGTAGTCGGGACAGATACAATTCTCGCTCTAACTATGGCTACACCTTC	CASSSRDRYNSRSNYGYTF
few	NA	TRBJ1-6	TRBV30	TGTGCCTGGAGTGTACTTGGGACCGGGACGTCACCCCTCCACTTT	CAWSVLGTGTSPLHF